This T cell receptor beta chain emerged from a study of blood T cell repertoires in COVID-19. For the study at large: Collection of acute and convalescent COVID-19 samples took place in the United States, Italy and Spain. PBMCs, B-cell-depleted T cells, or T cells provided the cDNA or gDNA that made up the material.

The CDR3 extends over 12 amino acids. Trimming shortened V by 6 bases and J by 4 bases, and 8 bases separated the two germline ends. CDR1 KGHDR and CDR2 SFDVKD come from the germline V gene. In the original processing: Amplification of reference gene primers was used by the study to estimate nucleated cell counts. Sequenced by immunoSEQ multiplex PCR; TCRdb stores in-frame clones only, minus some. V and J calls plus clone size are reproduced from that table; the DNA served to infer D and trimming. The table lists tens of thousands of clones, 85% to 90% of them singletons. The receptor was isolated from a woman older than 75 with active or convalescent COVID-19. The chain has TRBV24-1 and TRBJ1-2; D is unclear. The sample consisted of peripheral blood. The CDR3 sequence: CATSPGLYGYTF. As DNA, the CDR3 is TGTGCCACCAGTCCCGGACTCTATGGCTACACCTTC.